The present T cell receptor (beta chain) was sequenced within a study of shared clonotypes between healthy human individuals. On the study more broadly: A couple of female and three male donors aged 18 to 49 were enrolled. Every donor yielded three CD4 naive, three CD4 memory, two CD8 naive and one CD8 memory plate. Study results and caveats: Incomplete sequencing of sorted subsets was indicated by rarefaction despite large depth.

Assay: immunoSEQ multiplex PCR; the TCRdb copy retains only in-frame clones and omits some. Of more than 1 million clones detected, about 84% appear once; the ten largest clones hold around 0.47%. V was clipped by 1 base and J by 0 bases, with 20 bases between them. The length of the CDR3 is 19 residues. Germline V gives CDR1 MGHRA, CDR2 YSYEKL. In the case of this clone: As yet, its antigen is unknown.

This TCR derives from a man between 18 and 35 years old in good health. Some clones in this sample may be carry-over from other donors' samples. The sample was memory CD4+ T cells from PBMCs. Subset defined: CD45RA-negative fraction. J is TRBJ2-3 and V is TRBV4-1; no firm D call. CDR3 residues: CASSQGLIRLPTSTDTQYF. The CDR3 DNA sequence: TGCGCCAGCAGCCAAGGCTTAATTCGACTCCCAACTAGCACAGATACGCAGTATTTT.